Listed below are T cell receptor beta chains from one sample, sequenced in a study of Graves' ophthalmopathy and Graves' hyperthyroidism. MiXCR, run by TCRdb on the multiplex PCR reads, gives a single entry per CDR3 protein. The sample carries about 620,000 distinct CDR3 sequences, 22% recorded once. Material: peripheral blood. The receptor set was obtained from a young woman with stable Graves' hyperthyroidism. Some clones in this sample may be carry-over from other donors' samples. The CDR3 runs from the conserved cysteine through the conserved F or W. Fields, in order: D gene, V gene, J gene, clone size, CDR3 length, CDR3 protein, CDR3 DNA. A D gene is named only where the DNA matches it firmly. Clone size, where shown, is once, few, many, or a class for clones that have expanded.

D gene: .; V gene: TRBV29-1; J gene: TRBJ1-1; clone size: .; CDR3 length: 15; CDR3 protein: CSVSGQRGANTEAFF; CDR3 DNA: TGCAGCGTTTCCGGACAGAGAGGGGCAAACACTGAAGCTTTCTTT
D gene: .; V gene: TRBV12-3/TRBV12-4; J gene: TRBJ1-1; clone size: many; CDR3 length: 15; CDR3 protein: CASSEDSGVGTEAFF; CDR3 DNA: TGTGCCAGCAGCGAGGACTCAGGGGTTGGCACTGAAGCTTTCTTT
D gene: .; V gene: TRBV20-1; J gene: TRBJ1-5; clone size: .; CDR3 length: 15; CDR3 protein: CSARSGGGGNQPQHF; CDR3 DNA: TGCAGTGCTAGGTCGGGAGGGGGTGGCAATCAGCCCCAGCATTTT
D gene: TRBD1; V gene: TRBV28; J gene: TRBJ1-2; clone size: many; CDR3 length: 15; CDR3 protein: CASSPRGGPNYGYTF; CDR3 DNA: TGTGCCAGCAGTCCCAGGGGGGGGCCTAACTATGGCTACACCTTC
D gene: TRBD1; V gene: TRBV6-1; J gene: TRBJ2-7; clone size: .; CDR3 length: 12; CDR3 protein: CAEGDSPYEQYF; CDR3 DNA: TGTGCCGAGGGGGACAGTCCCTACGAGCAGTACTTC
D gene: TRBD1; V gene: TRBV12-5; J gene: TRBJ2-4; clone size: many; CDR3 length: 15; CDR3 protein: CASGQGAGSKNIQYF; CDR3 DNA: TGTGCTAGTGGACAGGGGGCGGGGAGCAAAAACATTCAGTACTTC
D gene: TRBD2; V gene: TRBV7-3; J gene: TRBJ2-3; clone size: few; CDR3 length: 15; CDR3 protein: CASSLSGGATDTQYF; CDR3 DNA: TGTGCCAGCAGCTTAAGCGGGGGGGCCACAGATACGCAGTATTTT
D gene: TRBD1; V gene: TRBV27; J gene: TRBJ1-1; clone size: many; CDR3 length: 14; CDR3 protein: CASSLLDRDTEAFF; CDR3 DNA: TGTGCCAGCAGTTTATTGGACAGGGACACTGAAGCTTTCTTT
D gene: TRBD2; V gene: TRBV27; J gene: TRBJ2-7; clone size: many; CDR3 length: 15; CDR3 protein: CASSPGTSGSYEQYF; CDR3 DNA: TGTGCCAGCAGTCCTGGGACTAGCGGCTCCTACGAGCAGTACTTC
D gene: .; V gene: TRBV30; J gene: TRBJ1-5; clone size: few; CDR3 length: 13; CDR3 protein: CAWSVQGFQPQHF; CDR3 DNA: TGTGCCTGGAGTGTACAAGGGTTCCAGCCCCAGCATTTT
D gene: .; V gene: TRBV5-1; J gene: TRBJ1-1; clone size: few; CDR3 length: 16; CDR3 protein: CASSLGGRGWGTEAFF; CDR3 DNA: TGCGCCAGCAGCTTGGGTGGCAGGGGCTGGGGAACTGAAGCTTTCTTT
D gene: TRBD1; V gene: TRBV28; J gene: TRBJ1-2; clone size: many; CDR3 length: 15; CDR3 protein: CASSFRQGRNYGYTF; CDR3 DNA: TGTGCCAGCAGCTTCCGACAGGGACGCAACTATGGCTACACCTTC
D gene: .; V gene: TRBV18; J gene: TRBJ1-1; clone size: .; CDR3 length: 14; CDR3 protein: CASSPPAGHTEAFF; CDR3 DNA: TGTGCCAGCTCACCACCGGCAGGGCACACTGAAGCTTTCTTT
D gene: .; V gene: TRBV5-1; J gene: TRBJ2-2; clone size: many; CDR3 length: 14; CDR3 protein: CASNPVANTGELFF; CDR3 DNA: TGCGCCAGCAACCCAGTCGCGAACACCGGGGAGCTGTTTTTT
D gene: TRBD1; V gene: TRBV6-2/TRBV6-3; J gene: TRBJ1-6; clone size: .; CDR3 length: 15; CDR3 protein: CASSPPGTGGSPLHF; CDR3 DNA: TGTGCCAGCAGTCCACCCGGGACAGGGGGGTCACCCCTCCACTTT
D gene: .; V gene: TRBV2; J gene: TRBJ2-7; clone size: .; CDR3 length: 12; CDR3 protein: CASGLGPRQQYF; CDR3 DNA: TGTGCCAGCGGACTCGGGCCTCGGCAGCAGTACTTC
D gene: TRBD2; V gene: TRBV6-5; J gene: TRBJ2-7; clone size: few; CDR3 length: 15; CDR3 protein: CASSYSQGLTYEQYF; CDR3 DNA: TGTGCCAGCAGTTACAGCCAGGGACTAACCTACGAGCAGTACTTC
D gene: .; V gene: TRBV12-3/TRBV12-4; J gene: TRBJ1-6; clone size: many; CDR3 length: 13; CDR3 protein: CASNWGVGSPLHF; CDR3 DNA: TGTGCCAGCAATTGGGGGGTAGGGTCACCCCTCCACTTT
D gene: .; V gene: TRBV27; J gene: TRBJ1-6; clone size: many; CDR3 length: 15; CDR3 protein: CASLDPSSYNSPLHF; CDR3 DNA: TGTGCCAGCTTGGACCCGAGCTCCTATAATTCACCCCTCCACTTT
D gene: .; V gene: TRBV5-1; J gene: TRBJ1-6; clone size: many; CDR3 length: 14; CDR3 protein: CASSWDANNSPLHF; CDR3 DNA: TGCGCCAGCAGCTGGGACGCCAATAATTCACCCCTCCACTTT
D gene: .; V gene: TRBV13; J gene: TRBJ2-5; clone size: many; CDR3 length: 15; CDR3 protein: CASSPKGPDLETQYF; CDR3 DNA: TGTGCCAGCAGTCCCAAGGGACCGGACCTGGAGACCCAGTACTTC
D gene: .; V gene: TRBV6-1; J gene: TRBJ1-1; clone size: many; CDR3 length: 14; CDR3 protein: CASSRGRGNTEAFF; CDR3 DNA: TGTGCCAGCAGCCGGGGACGGGGGAACACTGAAGCTTTCTTT
D gene: .; V gene: TRBV6-5; J gene: TRBJ1-2; clone size: .; CDR3 length: 16; CDR3 protein: CASSSPSSGFGGGYTF; CDR3 DNA: TGTGCCAGCAGTTCCCCCTCCTCCGGGTTTGGCGGCGGCTACACCTTC
D gene: TRBD1; V gene: TRBV12-3/TRBV12-4; J gene: TRBJ1-4; clone size: many; CDR3 length: 15; CDR3 protein: CASSLDRGRFEKLFF; CDR3 DNA: TGTGCCAGCAGCTTGGACAGGGGGCGATTTGAAAAACTGTTTTTT
D gene: .; V gene: TRBV7-2; J gene: TRBJ1-2; clone size: many; CDR3 length: 15; CDR3 protein: CASSSTGGALTGYTF; CDR3 DNA: TGTGCCAGCAGCTCGACCGGAGGGGCACTTACTGGCTACACCTTC
D gene: TRBD1; V gene: TRBV24-1; J gene: TRBJ2-7; clone size: many; CDR3 length: 14; CDR3 protein: CATGRHRGHYEQYF; CDR3 DNA: TGTGCCACCGGGCGTCACAGGGGGCACTACGAGCAGTACTTC
D gene: TRBD2; V gene: TRBV10-2; J gene: TRBJ2-7; clone size: many; CDR3 length: 18; CDR3 protein: CASSDPHLGRGGRGEQYF; CDR3 DNA: TGCGCCAGCAGTGACCCCCACCTCGGGCGGGGGGGCCGAGGGGAGCAGTACTTC
D gene: TRBD1; V gene: TRBV5-1; J gene: TRBJ1-1; clone size: many; CDR3 length: 15; CDR3 protein: CASTSLGQGGTEAFF; CDR3 DNA: TGCGCCAGCACCTCGTTGGGACAGGGAGGCACTGAAGCTTTCTTT
D gene: TRBD1; V gene: TRBV30; J gene: TRBJ1-1; clone size: many; CDR3 length: 13; CDR3 protein: CAWGTDMNTEAFF; CDR3 DNA: TGTGCCTGGGGGACAGACATGAACACTGAAGCTTTCTTT